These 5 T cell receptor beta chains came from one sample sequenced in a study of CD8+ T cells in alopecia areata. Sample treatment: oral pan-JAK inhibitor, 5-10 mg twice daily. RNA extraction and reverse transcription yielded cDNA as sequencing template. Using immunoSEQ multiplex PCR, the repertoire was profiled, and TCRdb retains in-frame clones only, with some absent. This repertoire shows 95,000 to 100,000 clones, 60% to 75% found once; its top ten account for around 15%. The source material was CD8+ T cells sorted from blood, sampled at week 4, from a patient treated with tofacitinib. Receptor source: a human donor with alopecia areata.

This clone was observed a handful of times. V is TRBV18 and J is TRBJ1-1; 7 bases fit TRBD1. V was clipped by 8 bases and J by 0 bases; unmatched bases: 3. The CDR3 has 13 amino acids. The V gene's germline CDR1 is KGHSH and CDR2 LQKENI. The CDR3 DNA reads TGTGCCAGCGCGGGACAGCTGAACACTGAAGCTTTCTTT. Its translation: CASAGQLNTEAFF.

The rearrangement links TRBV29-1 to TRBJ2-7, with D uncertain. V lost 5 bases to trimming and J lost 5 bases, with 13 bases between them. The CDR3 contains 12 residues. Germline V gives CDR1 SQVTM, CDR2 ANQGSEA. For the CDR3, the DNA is TGCAGCGTTTTGTTGGGGTCTAACGAGCAGTACTTC. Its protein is CSVLLGSNEQYF.

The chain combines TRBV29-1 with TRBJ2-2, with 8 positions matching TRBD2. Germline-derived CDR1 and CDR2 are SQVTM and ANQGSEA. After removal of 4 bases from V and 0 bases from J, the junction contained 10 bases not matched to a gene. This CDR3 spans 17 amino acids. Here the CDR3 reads CSVVGLVTSANTGELFF. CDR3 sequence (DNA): TGCAGCGTTGTGGGACTTGTGACTAGCGCGAACACCGGGGAGCTGTTTTTT.

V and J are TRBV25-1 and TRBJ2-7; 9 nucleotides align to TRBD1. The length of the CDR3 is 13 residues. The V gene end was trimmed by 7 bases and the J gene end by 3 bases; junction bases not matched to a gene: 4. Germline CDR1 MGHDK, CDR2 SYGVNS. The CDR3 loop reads CASTLTGGYEQYF. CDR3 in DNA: TGTGCCAGCACCCTGACAGGGGGCTACGAGCAGTACTTC.

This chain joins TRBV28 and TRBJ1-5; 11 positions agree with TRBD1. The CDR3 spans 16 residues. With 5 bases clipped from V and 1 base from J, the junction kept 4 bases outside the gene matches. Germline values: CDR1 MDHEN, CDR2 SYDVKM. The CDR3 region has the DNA TGTGCCAGCAGTCGGGACAGGGGGAACAGCAATCAGCCCCAGCATTTT. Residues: CASSRDRGNSNQPQHF.